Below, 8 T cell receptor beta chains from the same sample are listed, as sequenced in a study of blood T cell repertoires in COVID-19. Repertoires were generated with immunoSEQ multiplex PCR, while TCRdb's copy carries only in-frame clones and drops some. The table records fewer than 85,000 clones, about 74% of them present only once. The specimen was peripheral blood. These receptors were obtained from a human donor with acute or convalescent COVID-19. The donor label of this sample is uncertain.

The CDR3, as DNA: TGTGCCAGCAGTTTCCCTTGGGCGGGAGCGGGGAAAGATACGCAGTATTTT. Translation: CASSFPWAGAGKDTQYF. The chain uses TRBV28 and TRBJ2-3, with 7 nucleotides matching TRBD2. Germline loops: CDR1 MDHEN, CDR2 SYDVKM. V was clipped by 3 bases and J by 5 bases; unmatched bases: 14. The CDR3 covers 17 residues. The complete variable domain, with remaining parts taken from reference TRBV28 and TRBJ2-3, reads DVKVTQSSRYLVKRTGEKVFLECVQDMDHENMFWYRQDPGLGLRLIYFSYDVKMKEKGDIPEGYSVSREKKERFSLILESASTNQTSMYLCASSFPWAGAGKDTQYFGPGTRLTVL.

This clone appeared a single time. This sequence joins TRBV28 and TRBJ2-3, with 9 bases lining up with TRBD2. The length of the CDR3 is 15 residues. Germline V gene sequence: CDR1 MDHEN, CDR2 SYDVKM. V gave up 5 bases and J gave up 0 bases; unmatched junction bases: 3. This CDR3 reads CASSPAGGSTDTQYF. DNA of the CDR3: TGTGCCAGCAGTCCAGCGGGGGGAAGCACAGATACGCAGTATTTT.

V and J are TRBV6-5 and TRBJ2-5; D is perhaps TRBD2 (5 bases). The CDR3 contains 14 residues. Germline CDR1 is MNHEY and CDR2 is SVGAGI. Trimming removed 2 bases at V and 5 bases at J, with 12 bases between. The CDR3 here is CASSYEWRIETQYF. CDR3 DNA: TGTGCCAGCAGTTACGAATGGAGGATTGAGACCCAGTACTTC.

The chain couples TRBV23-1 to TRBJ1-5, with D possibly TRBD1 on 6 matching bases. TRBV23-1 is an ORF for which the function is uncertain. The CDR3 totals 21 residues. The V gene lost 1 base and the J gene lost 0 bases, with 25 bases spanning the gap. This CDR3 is CASSQWPRGHPSPNSNQPQHF. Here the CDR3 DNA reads TGCGCCAGCAGTCAATGGCCAAGGGGACATCCGTCCCCAAATAGCAATCAGCCCCAGCATTTT.

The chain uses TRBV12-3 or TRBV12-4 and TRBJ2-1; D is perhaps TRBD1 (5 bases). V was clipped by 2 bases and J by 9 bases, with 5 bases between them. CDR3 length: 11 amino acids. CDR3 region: CASSLRGEQFF. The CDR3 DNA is TGTGCCAGCAGTTTAAGGGGTGAGCAGTTCTTC.

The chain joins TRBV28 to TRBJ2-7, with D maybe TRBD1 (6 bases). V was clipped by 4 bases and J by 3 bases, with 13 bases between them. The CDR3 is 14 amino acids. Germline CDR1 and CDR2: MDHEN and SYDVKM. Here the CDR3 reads CASSSQGWGYEQYV. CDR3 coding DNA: TGTGCCAGCAGTTCACAGGGTTGGGGCTACGAGCAGTACGTC.

The CDR3 DNA sequence: TGTGCCAGCAGCCCTAGGGCCTTAGCGGGGCCTAGCCAAGAGACCCAGTACTTC. As protein: CASSPRALAGPSQETQYF. The chain combines TRBV4-2 with TRBJ2-5; 8 nucleotides line up with TRBD2. The CDR3 is made up of 18 amino acids. V lost 4 bases to trimming and J lost 1 base; unmatched junction nucleotides: 14. Germline assignment: CDR1 LGHNA and CDR2 YNFKEQ.

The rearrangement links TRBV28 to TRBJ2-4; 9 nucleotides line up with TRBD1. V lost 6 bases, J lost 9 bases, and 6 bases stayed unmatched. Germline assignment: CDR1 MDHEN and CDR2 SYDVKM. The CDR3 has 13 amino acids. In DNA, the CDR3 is TGTGCCAGCAGGACAGGGGGTTCGACCATTCAGTACTTC. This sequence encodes CASRTGGSTIQYF.